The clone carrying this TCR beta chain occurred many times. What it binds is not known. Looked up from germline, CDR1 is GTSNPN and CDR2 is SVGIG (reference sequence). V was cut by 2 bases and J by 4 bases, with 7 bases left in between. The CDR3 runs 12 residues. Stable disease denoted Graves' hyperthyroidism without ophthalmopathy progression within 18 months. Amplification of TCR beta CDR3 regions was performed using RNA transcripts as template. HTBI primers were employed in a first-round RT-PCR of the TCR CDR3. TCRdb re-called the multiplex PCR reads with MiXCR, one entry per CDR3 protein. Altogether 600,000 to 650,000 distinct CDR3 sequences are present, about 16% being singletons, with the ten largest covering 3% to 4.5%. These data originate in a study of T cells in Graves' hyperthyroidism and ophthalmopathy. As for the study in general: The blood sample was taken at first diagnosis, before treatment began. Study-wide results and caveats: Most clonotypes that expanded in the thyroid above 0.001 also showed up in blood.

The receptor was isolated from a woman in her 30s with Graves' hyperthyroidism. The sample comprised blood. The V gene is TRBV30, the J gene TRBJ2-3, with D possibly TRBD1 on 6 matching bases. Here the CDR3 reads CAWSKGADTQYF. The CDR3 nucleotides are TGTGCCTGGAGTAAGGGGGCAGATACGCAGTATTTT.